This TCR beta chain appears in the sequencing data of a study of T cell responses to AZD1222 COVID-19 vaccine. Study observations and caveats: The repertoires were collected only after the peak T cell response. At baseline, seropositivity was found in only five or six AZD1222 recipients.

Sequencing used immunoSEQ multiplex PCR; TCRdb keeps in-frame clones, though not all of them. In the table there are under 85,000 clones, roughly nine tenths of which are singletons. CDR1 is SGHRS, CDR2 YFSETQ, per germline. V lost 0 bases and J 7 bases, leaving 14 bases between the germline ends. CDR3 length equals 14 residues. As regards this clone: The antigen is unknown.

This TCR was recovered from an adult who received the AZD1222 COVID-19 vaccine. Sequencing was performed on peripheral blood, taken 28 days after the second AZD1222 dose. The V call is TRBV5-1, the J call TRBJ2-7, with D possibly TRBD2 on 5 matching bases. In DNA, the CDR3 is TGCGCCAGCAGCTTGGCCGGGGATTCGGGTGAGCAGTACTTC. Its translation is CASSLAGDSGEQYF. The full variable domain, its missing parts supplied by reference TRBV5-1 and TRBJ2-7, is KAGVTQTPRYLIKTRGQQVTLSCSPISGHRSVSWYQQTPGQGLQFLFEYFSETQRNKGNFPGRFSGRQFSNSRSEMNVSTLELGDSALYLCASSLAGDSGEQYFGPGTRLTVT.